Listed below are T cell receptor beta chains from one sample, sequenced in a study of blood T cell repertoires in COVID-19. Assay: immunoSEQ multiplex PCR; the TCRdb copy retains only in-frame clones and omits some. The sample consists of approximately 320,000 clones, 85% of them appearing once. The sequencing input was peripheral blood. The receptors derive from a human donor in a cohort sampled during active COVID-19. The CDR3 runs from the conserved cysteine through the conserved F or W. The D gene is left open where the match is weak. Size tells how often a clone was seen (once, few, many) or the class of an expanded clone, and some rows leave it out.

>.|.|TRBJ1-5|TRBV3-1/TRBV3-2
CASRGTGMGQPQHF
TGTGCCAGCAGGGGAACAGGGATGGGGCAGCCCCAGCATTTT
>.|.|TRBJ2-7|TRBV7-9
CASSLELFPYEQYF
TGTGCCAGCAGCTTAGAACTGTTCCCCTACGAGCAGTACTTC
>TRBD1|many|TRBJ1-2|TRBV5-1
CASSTGTGGAYTF
TGCGCCAGCAGCACCGGGACAGGGGGCGCCTACACCTTC
>.|many|TRBJ1-3|TRBV2
CASSEMALIRGNTIYF
TGTGCCAGCAGTGAAATGGCACTAATTCGGGGAAACACCATATATTTT
>TRBD1|.|TRBJ1-3|TRBV19
CATGDSHGNTIYF
TGTGCCACGGGGGACAGTCACGGAAACACCATATATTTT
>.|.|TRBJ2-1|TRBV11-3
CASSQTGGRYNEQFF
TGTGCCAGCAGCCAAACGGGGGGCCGGTACAATGAGCAGTTCTTC
>.|.|TRBJ2-3|TRBV6-1
CASSEALGLSGNKGTQYF
TGTGCCAGCAGTGAAGCGCTCGGTTTGTCGGGAAACAAGGGTACGCAGTATTTT
>.|.|TRBJ2-7|TRBV10-2
CASTLRVGGDEQYF
TGCGCCAGCACCCTACGAGTAGGAGGGGACGAGCAGTACTTC
>.|.|TRBJ1-1|TRBV24-1
CATSDLDRMNTEAFF
TGTGCCACCAGTGATTTGGACAGAATGAACACTGAAGCTTTCTTT
>.|.|TRBJ2-7|TRBV5-5
CASSLTVTYEQYF
TGTGCCAGCAGCTTGACGGTTACCTACGAGCAGTACTTC
>TRBD1|.|TRBJ1-2|TRBV9
CASSPGTVNGYTF
TGTGCCAGCAGTCCCGGGACAGTTAATGGCTACACCTTC
>.|.|TRBJ2-1|TRBV6-5
CASSYSSGPNEQFF
TGTGCCAGCAGTTACTCATCAGGGCCCAATGAGCAGTTCTTC
>TRBD1|.|TRBJ2-6|TRBV11-1
CASSFSTGPRVLTF
TGTGCCAGCAGCTTTTCGACAGGGCCTAGGGTCCTGACTTTC
>.|.|TRBJ2-7|TRBV10-3
CAVRLVTSGEQYF
TGTGCCGTGAGACTCGTCACCTCGGGCGAGCAGTACTTC
>TRBD2|once|TRBJ2-3|TRBV6-5
CASSSLAGGDTQYF
TGTGCCAGCAGCTCACTAGCGGGGGGGGATACGCAGTATTTT
>.|.|TRBJ2-7|TRBV5-1
CASSLQSGPSYEQYF
TGCGCCAGCAGCTTGCAATCAGGCCCCTCCTACGAGCAGTACTTC
>.|.|TRBJ2-1|TRBV28
CASSPDSSSYNEQFF
TGTGCCAGCAGTCCAGACAGCAGTTCCTACAATGAGCAGTTCTTC
>TRBD1|.|TRBJ1-1|TRBV2
CASSENRGSEAFF
TGTGCCAGCAGTGAAAACAGGGGGAGCGAAGCTTTCTTT
>TRBD1|.|TRBJ2-2|TRBV24-1
CATSDTYGTGSNTGELFF
TGTGCCACCAGTGACACTTACGGGACAGGGAGCAACACCGGGGAGCTGTTTTTT
>.|.|TRBJ2-4|TRBV5-5
CASVRSAAGISQNIQYF
TGTGCCAGCGTACGTTCCGCGGCAGGGATATCCCAAAACATTCAGTACTTC
>TRBD1|.|TRBJ1-2|TRBV27
CASTTRGTGTGYTF
TGTGCCAGCACCACACGAGGGACAGGGACTGGCTACACCTTC
>.|.|TRBJ1-6|TRBV27
CASSLVPGVNSPLHF
TGTGCCAGCAGTTTAGTGCCCGGGGTCAATTCACCCCTCCACTTT
>TRBD2|.|TRBJ2-1|TRBV7-2
CASSLVGTSGNEQFF
TGTGCCAGCAGCTTAGTTGGGACTAGCGGGAATGAGCAGTTCTTC
>.|once|TRBJ2-3|TRBV30
CAWSIGVERSDTQYF
TGTGCCTGGAGTATCGGGGTTGAGCGGTCAGATACGCAGTATTTT
>TRBD1|once|TRBJ1-1|TRBV5-1
CASSSGDRTEAFF
TGCGCCAGCAGTTCAGGGGACAGGACTGAAGCTTTCTTT
>.|.|TRBJ1-1|TRBV30
CAWSRRFGNTEAFF
TGTGCCTGGAGCCGGCGGTTTGGGAACACTGAAGCTTTCTTT
>TRBD1|.|TRBJ2-1|TRBV12-5
CASGSDRGPYNEQFF
TGTGCTAGTGGTTCGGACAGGGGGCCCTACAATGAGCAGTTCTTC
>.|.|TRBJ1-2|TRBV7-5
CVRSYTGNYGYTF
TGTGTCAGAAGCTATACAGGGAACTATGGCTACACCTTC
>.|few|TRBJ1-4|TRBV10-1
CASSHDRRFNEKLFF
TGCGCCAGCAGCCACGACAGGCGGTTTAATGAAAAACTGTTTTTT
>TRBD2|.|TRBJ2-7|TRBV7-2
CASSSRAGGPFYEQYF
TGTGCCAGCAGCTCCCGAGCGGGGGGGCCGTTCTACGAGCAGTACTTC
>.|.|TRBJ1-1|TRBV6-5
CASSSRLSLNTEAFF
TGTGCCAGCAGTTCCCGACTGTCTCTGAACACTGAAGCTTTCTTT
>TRBD1|.|TRBJ1-1|TRBV5-1
CASSLAQGAPAFF
TGCGCCAGCAGCTTGGCCCAGGGGGCTCCGGCTTTCTTT
>.|.|TRBJ2-5|TRBV24-1
CATSDSEGEETQYF
TGTGCCACCAGTGATTCCGAGGGTGAAGAGACCCAGTACTTC
>.|once|TRBJ1-2|TRBV30
CAWSPRKRGMGNYGYTF
TGTGCCTGGAGTCCTCGGAAGCGCGGGATGGGGAACTATGGCTACACCTTC
>.|.|TRBJ2-7|TRBV27
CASSSHQSTATSYEQYF
TGTGCCAGCAGTTCCCACCAAAGCACAGCCACCTCCTACGAGCAGTACTTC
>.|.|TRBJ1-2|TRBV24-1
CATSRSGEGGYTF
TGTGCCACCAGTCGTTCAGGGGAGGGCGGCTACACCTTC
>.|.|TRBJ2-3|TRBV27
CASSLKSGWAQYF
TGTGCCAGCAGTTTGAAATCGGGGTGGGCGCAGTATTTT
>TRBD2|.|TRBJ2-5|TRBV6-5
CASSRDGAGGETQYF
TGTGCCAGCAGCCGGGATGGAGCGGGGGGAGAGACCCAGTACTTC
>TRBD2|once|TRBJ2-5|TRBV4-1
CASSQLGGQETQYF
TGCGCCAGCAGCCAACTGGGGGGGCAAGAGACCCAGTACTTC
>TRBD1|.|TRBJ1-2|TRBV24-1
CATGDSHNYGYTF
TGTGCCACCGGGGACAGTCATAACTATGGCTACACCTTC
>.|.|TRBJ2-2|TRBV5-4
CASSLTSSGELFF
TGTGCCAGCAGCCTGACTAGTTCGGGGGAGCTGTTTTTT
>.|.|TRBJ2-5|TRBV5-1
CASRGGQETQYF
TGCGCCAGCAGGGGGGGCCAAGAGACCCAGTACTTC
>.|once|TRBJ2-7|TRBV7-9
CASSTPDRGSYEQYF
TGTGCCAGCAGCACCCCCGACAGAGGCTCCTACGAGCAGTACTTC
>.|.|TRBJ1-6|TRBV5-5
CASSPNRATNSPLHF
TGTGCCAGCAGCCCAAACAGGGCAACCAATTCACCCCTCCACTTT
>TRBD1|.|TRBJ2-3|TRBV27
CASSHLRSGQGRTDTQYF
TGTGCCAGCAGTCATTTAAGATCGGGACAGGGGAGAACAGATACGCAGTATTTT